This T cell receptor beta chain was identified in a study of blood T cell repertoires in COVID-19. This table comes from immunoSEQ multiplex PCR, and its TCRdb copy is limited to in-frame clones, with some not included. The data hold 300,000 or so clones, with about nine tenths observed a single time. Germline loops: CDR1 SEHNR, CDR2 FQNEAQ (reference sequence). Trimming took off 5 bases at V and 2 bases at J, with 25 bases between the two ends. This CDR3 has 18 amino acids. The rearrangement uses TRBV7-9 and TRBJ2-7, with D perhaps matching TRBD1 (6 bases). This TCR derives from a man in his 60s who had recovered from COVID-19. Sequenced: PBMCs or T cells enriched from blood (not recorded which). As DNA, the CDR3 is TGTGCCAGCAGCGGAGAGGGGACAAAAGCCTTAGTTACCTACGAGCAGTACTTC. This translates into CASSGEGTKALVTYEQYF.